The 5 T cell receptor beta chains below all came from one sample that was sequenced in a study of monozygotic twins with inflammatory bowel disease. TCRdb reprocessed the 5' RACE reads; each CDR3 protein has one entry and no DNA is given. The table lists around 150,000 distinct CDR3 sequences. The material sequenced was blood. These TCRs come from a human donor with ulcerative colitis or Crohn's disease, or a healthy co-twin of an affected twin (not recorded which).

CDR3 sequence reads: CASSLAWTGPMNTEAFF. The chain recombines TRBV7-8 with TRBJ1-1; the TCRdb D gene call, TRBD1, has no DNA to confirm it. Germline V gives CDR1 SGHVS, CDR2 FQNEAQ. This CDR3 region has 17 residues.

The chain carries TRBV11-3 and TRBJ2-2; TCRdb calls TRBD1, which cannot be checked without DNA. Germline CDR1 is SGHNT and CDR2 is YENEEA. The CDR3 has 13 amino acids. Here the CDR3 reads CASSPGFTGELFF.

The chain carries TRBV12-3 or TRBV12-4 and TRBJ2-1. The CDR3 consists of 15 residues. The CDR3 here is CASSLKRSSYNEQFF.

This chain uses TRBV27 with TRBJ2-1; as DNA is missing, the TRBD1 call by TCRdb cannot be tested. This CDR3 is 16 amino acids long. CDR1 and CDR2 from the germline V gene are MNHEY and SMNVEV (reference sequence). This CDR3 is CASSFGTGPSYNEQFF.

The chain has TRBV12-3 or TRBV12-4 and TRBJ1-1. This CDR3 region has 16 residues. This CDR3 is CASSRLEALVQTEAFF.